These T cell receptor beta chains were read from a single sample in a study of T cell responses to AZD1222 COVID-19 vaccine. Using immunoSEQ multiplex PCR, the repertoire was profiled, and TCRdb retains in-frame clones only, with some absent. The sample records some 150,000 clones, roughly 85% being singletons. The source was peripheral blood, collected 28 days after the second dose of the MenACWY control vaccine. The receptor set was obtained from an adult who received the MenACWY meningococcal vaccine as a control. Both conserved end residues are part of each CDR3. Each record gives: clone size, V gene, J gene, D gene, CDR3 DNA, CDR3 protein. The D gene is left open where the match is weak. Size tells how often a clone was seen (once, few, many) or the class of an expanded clone, and some rows leave it out.

>.|TRBV5-1|TRBJ1-4|TRBD1
TGCGCCAGCAGCTTGGAAGGGGGCGGCGAAAAACTGTTTTTT
CASSLEGGGEKLFF
>few|TRBV2|TRBJ1-5|TRBD1
TGTGCCAGCAGTGAGTTGGACAGGGTCAATCAGCCCCAGCATTTT
CASSELDRVNQPQHF
>once|TRBV5-1|TRBJ1-2|.
TGCGCCAGCAGCTTGGCCCGGGCGGGGGGCTACACCTTC
CASSLARAGGYTF
>.|TRBV20-1|TRBJ2-5|.
TGCAGTGCTAGTAGGCCAGCAGGAGAGACCCAGTACTTC
CSASRPAGETQYF
>.|TRBV5-1|TRBJ1-2|TRBD1
TGCGCCAGCAGCCCGGAAGGGACAGGGGCTGTATATGGCTACACCTTC
CASSPEGTGAVYGYTF
>.|TRBV10-3|TRBJ2-2|TRBD2
TGTGCCATCAGAGGAGCTAGCGGGAGGGCCGGGGAGCTGTTTTTT
CAIRGASGRAGELFF
>.|TRBV27|TRBJ1-2|.
TGTGCCAGCAGTTTATTGGGGGGTTTGAACTATGGCTACACCTTC
CASSLLGGLNYGYTF
>.|TRBV2|TRBJ1-2|TRBD1
TGTGCCAACCACGACGAGAGGGGGCCAAACTATGGCTACACCTTC
CANHDERGPNYGYTF
>.|TRBV18|TRBJ1-6|TRBD1
TGTGCCAGCTCAGTACAGGGGACATATAATTCACCCCTCCACTTT
CASSVQGTYNSPLHF
>.|TRBV5-5|TRBJ1-2|.
TGTGCCAGCAGCTTCCCGGGTGGGGTTGGTGGCTACACCTTC
CASSFPGGVGGYTF
>few|TRBV6-5|TRBJ2-2|.
TGTGCCAGCAGAGGCCAGGGAGGTACCGGGGAGCTGTTTTTT
CASRGQGGTGELFF
>.|TRBV28|TRBJ1-2|.
TGTGCCAGCAGCAAACAGGTTCGGGATGGCTACACCTTC
CASSKQVRDGYTF
>.|TRBV7-6|TRBJ1-5|.
TGTGCCAGCAGCGGGGGTCCTCCAGGGGAAGGGGGTTATCAGCCCCAGCATTTT
CASSGGPPGEGGYQPQHF
>.|TRBV4-1|TRBJ1-3|.
TGCGCCAGCAGCCAACCCGGGACGCAGGGAAACACCATATATTTT
CASSQPGTQGNTIYF
>once|TRBV30|TRBJ1-5|.
TGTGCCTGGAGTGTAACATCGGGGGGGGCGGGACAGCCCCAGCATTTT
CAWSVTSGGAGQPQHF
>.|TRBV27|TRBJ1-2|.
TGTGCCAGCAGTGGAAGGGGCGTTGACTATGGCTACACCTTC
CASSGRGVDYGYTF
>.|TRBV9|TRBJ2-3|TRBD2
TGTGCCAGCAGCGACGGTAGCGGGAGTACAGATACGCAGTATTTT
CASSDGSGSTDTQYF
>once|TRBV18|TRBJ1-2|.
TGTGCCAGCTCACCAGGCGGTGTACAGGACTATGGCTACACCTTC
CASSPGGVQDYGYTF
>.|TRBV27|TRBJ1-4|.
TGTGCCAGCAGTTCCATGGAAGGGGGTCGATTTAATGAAAAACTGTTTTTT
CASSSMEGGRFNEKLFF
>few|TRBV5-6|TRBJ1-4|TRBD1
TGTGCCAGCAGCTCTAACAGGGGCTTCACTAATGAAAAACTGTTTTTT
CASSSNRGFTNEKLFF
>.|TRBV11-3|TRBJ2-2|.
TGTGCCAGCAGCTTAGAGACGCTCGGAGCTACCGGGGAGCTGTTTTTT
CASSLETLGATGELFF
>.|TRBV27|TRBJ1-6|.
TGTGCCAGCAGAAGTCGACAGCTCGAAGGCTTAAATTCACCCCTCCACTTT
CASRSRQLEGLNSPLHF
>.|TRBV10-3|TRBJ1-2|.
TGTGCCATCAGTGAATCGACAGCGGTTATGGGCTACACCTTC
CAISESTAVMGYTF
>once|TRBV24-1|TRBJ2-2|.
TGTGCCACCAGTGATTTGGGGAGAGGTGTTCGGAACACCGGGGAGCTGTTTTTT
CATSDLGRGVRNTGELFF
>.|TRBV28|TRBJ1-6|.
TGTGCCAGCAGTTGGGGGAATTCACCCCTCCACTTT
CASSWGNSPLHF
>.|TRBV7-8|TRBJ1-4|.
TGTGCCAGCAGCTTAGGATCGTGGCGGGTCACTAATGAAAAACTGTTTTTT
CASSLGSWRVTNEKLFF
>.|TRBV19|TRBJ1-2|.
TGTGCCAGTAGTCTTAGGGGGAAGGAAGATGGCTACACCTTC
CASSLRGKEDGYTF
>.|TRBV24-1|TRBJ1-4|.
TGTGCCACCAGTGATCCCGGGTTGGCTAATGAAAAACTGTTTTTT
CATSDPGLANEKLFF
>few|TRBV6-4|TRBJ1-2|.
TGTGCCAGAGAGACAGCTAACTATGGCTACACCTTC
CARETANYGYTF
>.|TRBV5-4|TRBJ2-1|.
TGTGCCAGCAGCACCTATACTAGTGGGGGCTACAATGAGCAGTTCTTC
CASSTYTSGGYNEQFF